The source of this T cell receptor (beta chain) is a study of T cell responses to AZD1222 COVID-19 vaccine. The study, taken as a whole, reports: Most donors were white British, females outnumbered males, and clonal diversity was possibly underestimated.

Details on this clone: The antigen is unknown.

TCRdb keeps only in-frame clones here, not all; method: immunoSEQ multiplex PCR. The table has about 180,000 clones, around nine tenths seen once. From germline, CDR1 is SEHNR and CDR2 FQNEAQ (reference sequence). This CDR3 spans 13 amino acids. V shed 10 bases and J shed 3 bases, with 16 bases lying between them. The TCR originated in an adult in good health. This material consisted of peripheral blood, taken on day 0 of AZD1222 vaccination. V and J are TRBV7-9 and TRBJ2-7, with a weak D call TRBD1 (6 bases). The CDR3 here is CATNSGVDYEQYF. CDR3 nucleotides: TGTGCCACCAACTCAGGGGTTGACTACGAGCAGTACTTC.